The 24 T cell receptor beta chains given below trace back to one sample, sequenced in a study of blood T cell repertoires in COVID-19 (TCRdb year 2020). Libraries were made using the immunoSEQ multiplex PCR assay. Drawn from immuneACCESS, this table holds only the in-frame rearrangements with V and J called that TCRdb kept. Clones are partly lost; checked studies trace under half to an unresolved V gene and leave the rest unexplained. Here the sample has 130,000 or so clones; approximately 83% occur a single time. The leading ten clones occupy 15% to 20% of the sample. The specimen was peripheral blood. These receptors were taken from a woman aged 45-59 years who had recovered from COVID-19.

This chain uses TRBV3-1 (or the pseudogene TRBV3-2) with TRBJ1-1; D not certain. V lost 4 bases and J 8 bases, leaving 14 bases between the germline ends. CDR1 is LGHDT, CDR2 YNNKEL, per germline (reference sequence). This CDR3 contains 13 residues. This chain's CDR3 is CASSLGVAREAFF. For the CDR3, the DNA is TGTGCCAGCAGCCTGGGAGTGGCTCGAGAAGCTTTCTTT.

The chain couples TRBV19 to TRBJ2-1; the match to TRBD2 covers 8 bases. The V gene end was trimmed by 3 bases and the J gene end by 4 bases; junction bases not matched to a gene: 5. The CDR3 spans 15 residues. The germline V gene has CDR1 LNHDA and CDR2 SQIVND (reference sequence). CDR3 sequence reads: CASSMAGGRYNEQFF. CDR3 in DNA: TGTGCCAGTAGTATGGCGGGGGGCAGGTACAATGAGCAGTTCTTC. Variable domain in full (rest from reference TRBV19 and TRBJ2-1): DGGITQSPKYLFRKEGQNVTLSCEQNLNHDAMYWYRQDPGQGLRLIYYSQIVNDFQKGDIAEGYSVSREKKESFPLTVTSAQKNPTAFYLCASSMAGGRYNEQFFGPGTRLTVL.

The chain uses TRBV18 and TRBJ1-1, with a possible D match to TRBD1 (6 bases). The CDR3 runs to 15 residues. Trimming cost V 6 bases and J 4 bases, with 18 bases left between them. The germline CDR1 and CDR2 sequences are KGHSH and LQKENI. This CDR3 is CASSYPRGSFTEAFF. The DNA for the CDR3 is TGTGCCAGCTCCTACCCCAGGGGTTCCTTCACTGAAGCTTTCTTT.

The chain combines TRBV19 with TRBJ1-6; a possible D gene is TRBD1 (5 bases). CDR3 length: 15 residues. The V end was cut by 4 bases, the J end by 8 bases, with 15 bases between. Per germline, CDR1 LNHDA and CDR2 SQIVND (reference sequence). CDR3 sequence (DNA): TGTGCCAGTAGTACCAAACAGGCTGGGTATTCACCCCTCCACTTT. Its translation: CASSTKQAGYSPLHF.

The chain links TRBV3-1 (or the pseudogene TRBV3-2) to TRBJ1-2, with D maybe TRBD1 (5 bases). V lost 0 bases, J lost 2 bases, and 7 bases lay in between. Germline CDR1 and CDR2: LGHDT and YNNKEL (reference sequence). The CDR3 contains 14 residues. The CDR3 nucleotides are TGTGCCAGCAGCCAAGATCGGGGGAACTATGGCTACACCTTC. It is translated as CASSQDRGNYGYTF.

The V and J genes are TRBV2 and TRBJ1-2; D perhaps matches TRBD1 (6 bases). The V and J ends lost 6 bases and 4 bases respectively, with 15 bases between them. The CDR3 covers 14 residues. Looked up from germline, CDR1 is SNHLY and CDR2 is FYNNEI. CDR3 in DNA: TGTGCCAGCAGAGTTCAGGGGTTCCCCTATGGCTACACCTTC. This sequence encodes CASRVQGFPYGYTF.

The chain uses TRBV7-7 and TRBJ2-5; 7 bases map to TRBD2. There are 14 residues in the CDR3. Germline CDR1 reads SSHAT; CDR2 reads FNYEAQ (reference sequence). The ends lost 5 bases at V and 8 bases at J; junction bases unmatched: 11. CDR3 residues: CASSLFGEGETQYF. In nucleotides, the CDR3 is TGTGCCAGCAGCCTCTTCGGGGAGGGAGAAACCCAGTACTTC.

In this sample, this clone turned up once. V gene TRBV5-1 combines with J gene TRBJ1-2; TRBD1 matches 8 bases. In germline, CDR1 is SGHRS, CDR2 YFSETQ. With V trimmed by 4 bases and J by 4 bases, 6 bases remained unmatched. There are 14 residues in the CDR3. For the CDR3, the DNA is TGCGCCAGCAGCCAATTACAGGGGGGCTATGGCTACACCTTC. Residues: CASSQLQGGYGYTF.

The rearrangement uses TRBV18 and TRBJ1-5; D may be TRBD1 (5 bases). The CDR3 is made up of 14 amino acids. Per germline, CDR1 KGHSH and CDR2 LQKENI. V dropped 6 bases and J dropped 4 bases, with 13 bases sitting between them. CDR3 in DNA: TGTGCCAGCTCCCAGGACGGGGGTAATCAGCCCCAGCATTTT. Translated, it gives CASSQDGGNQPQHF.

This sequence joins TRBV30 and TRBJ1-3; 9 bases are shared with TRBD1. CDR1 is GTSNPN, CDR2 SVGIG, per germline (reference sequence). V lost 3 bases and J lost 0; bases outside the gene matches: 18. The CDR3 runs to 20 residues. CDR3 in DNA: TGTGCCTGGAGCAACTCGGGGGACAGGGACTATTTACTCTCTGGAAACACCATATATTTT. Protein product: CAWSNSGDRDYLLSGNTIYF.

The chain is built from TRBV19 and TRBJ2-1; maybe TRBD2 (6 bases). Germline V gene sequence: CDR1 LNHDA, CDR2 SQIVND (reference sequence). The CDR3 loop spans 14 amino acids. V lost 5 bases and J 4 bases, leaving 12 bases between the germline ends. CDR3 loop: CASSESRGYNEQFF. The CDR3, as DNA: TGTGCCAGTAGTGAAAGTCGGGGGTACAATGAGCAGTTCTTC.

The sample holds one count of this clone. The CDR3 DNA reads as TGTGCCAGCAGTTCACTAGCGGATACGCAGTATTTT. Protein sequence: CASSSLADTQYF. The chain couples TRBV28 to TRBJ2-3, with 7 nucleotides matching TRBD2. CDR3 length equals 12 residues. The V and J ends lost 4 bases and 6 bases, in that order; junction bases with no gene match: 1. From germline, CDR1 is MDHEN and CDR2 SYDVKM.

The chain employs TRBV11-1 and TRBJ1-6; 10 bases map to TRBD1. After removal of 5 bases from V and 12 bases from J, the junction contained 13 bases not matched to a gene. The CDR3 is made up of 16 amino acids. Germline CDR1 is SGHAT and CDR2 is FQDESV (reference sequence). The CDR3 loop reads CASSPSRGQGLLPLHF. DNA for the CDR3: TGTGCCAGCAGCCCTTCGCGGGGACAGGGGCTTTTACCCCTCCACTTT.

The CDR3 loop is CASGGGPEAFF. The CDR3 nucleotides read TGCGCCAGCGGGGGGGGGCCTGAAGCTTTCTTT. V is TRBV10-2 and J is TRBJ1-1, with TRBD1 as a possible D gene (6 bases). CDR3 length: 11 amino acids. Germline CDR1 reads WSHSY; CDR2 reads SAAADI. Trimming pared 8 bases from V and 6 bases from J, leaving 10 bases between.

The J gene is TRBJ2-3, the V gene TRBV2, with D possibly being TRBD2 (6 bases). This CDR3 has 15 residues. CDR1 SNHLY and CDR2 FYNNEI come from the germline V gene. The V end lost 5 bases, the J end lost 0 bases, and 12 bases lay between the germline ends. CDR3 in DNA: TGTGCCAGCAGTCCCGGGACTTCTAGCACAGATACGCAGTATTTT. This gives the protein CASSPGTSSTDTQYF.

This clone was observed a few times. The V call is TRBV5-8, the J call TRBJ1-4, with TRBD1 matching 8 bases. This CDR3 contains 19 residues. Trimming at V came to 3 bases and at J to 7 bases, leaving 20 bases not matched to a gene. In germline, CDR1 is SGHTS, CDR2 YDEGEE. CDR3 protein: CASSSRMTGDGTRSEKLFF. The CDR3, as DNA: TGTGCCAGCAGCTCCCGAATGACAGGGGATGGGACCCGTAGTGAAAAACTGTTTTTT.

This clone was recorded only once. The CDR3 DNA is TGTGCCAGCAGCTTAAGGGACAGCTACGAGCAGTACTTC. Translated: CASSLRDSYEQYF. The V call is TRBV5-4, the J call TRBJ2-7; TRBD1 aligns across 7 bases. Germline CDR1 and CDR2: SGHNT and YYREEE (reference sequence). The ends lost 2 bases at V and 3 bases at J; junction bases unmatched: 2. The CDR3 loop spans 13 amino acids. The whole variable domain, filled in from reference TRBV5-4 and TRBJ2-7, reads ETGVTQSPTHLIKTRGQQVTLRCSSQSGHNTVSWYQQALGQGPQFIFQYYREEENGRGNFPPRFSGLQFPNYSSELNVNALELDDSALYLCASSLRDSYEQYFGPGTRLTVT.

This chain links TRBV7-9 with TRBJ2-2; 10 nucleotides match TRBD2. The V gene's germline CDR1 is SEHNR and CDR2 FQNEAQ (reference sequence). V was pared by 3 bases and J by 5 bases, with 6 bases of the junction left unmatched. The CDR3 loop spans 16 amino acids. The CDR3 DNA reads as TGTGCCAGCAGCTTGCGGCTAGCGGGAGCGACCGGGGAGCTGTTTTTT. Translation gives CASSLRLAGATGELFF. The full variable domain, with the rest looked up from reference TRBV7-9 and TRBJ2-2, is DTGVSQNPRHKITKRGQNVTFRCDPISEHNRLYWYRQTLGQGPEFLTYFQNEAQLEKSRLLSDRFSAERPKGSFSTLEIQRTEQGDSAMYLCASSLRLAGATGELFFGEGSRLTVL.

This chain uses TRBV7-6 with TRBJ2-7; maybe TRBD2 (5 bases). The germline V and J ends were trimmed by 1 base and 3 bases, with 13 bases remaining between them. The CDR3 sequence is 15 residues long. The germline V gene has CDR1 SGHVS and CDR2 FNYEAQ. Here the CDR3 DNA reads TGTGCCAGCAGCTTAGGCGGGCCAGCGTACTACGAGCAGTACTTC. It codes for CASSLGGPAYYEQYF. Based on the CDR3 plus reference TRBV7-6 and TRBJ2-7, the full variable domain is GAGVSQSPRYKVTKRGQDVALRCDPISGHVSLYWYRQALGQGPEFLTYFNYEAQQDKSGLPNDRFSAERPEGSISTLTIQRTEQRDSAMYRCASSLGGPAYYEQYFGPGTRLTVT.

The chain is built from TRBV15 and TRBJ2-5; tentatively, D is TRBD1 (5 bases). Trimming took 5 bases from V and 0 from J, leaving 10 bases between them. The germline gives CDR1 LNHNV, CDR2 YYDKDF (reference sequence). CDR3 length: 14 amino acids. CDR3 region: CATSGGHNQETQYF. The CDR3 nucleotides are TGTGCCACCAGCGGCGGACATAACCAAGAGACCCAGTACTTC.

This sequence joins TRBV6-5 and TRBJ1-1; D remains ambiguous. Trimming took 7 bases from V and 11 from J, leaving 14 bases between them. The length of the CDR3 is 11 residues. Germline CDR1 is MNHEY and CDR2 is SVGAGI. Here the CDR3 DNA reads TGTGCCAGCAATAAGGAGATGAGGGCTTTCTTT. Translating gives CASNKEMRAFF.

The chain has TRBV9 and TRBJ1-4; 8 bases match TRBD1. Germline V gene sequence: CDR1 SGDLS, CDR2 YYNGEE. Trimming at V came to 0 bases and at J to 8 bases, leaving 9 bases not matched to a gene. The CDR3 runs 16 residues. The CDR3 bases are TGTGCCAGCAGCGTAGCGCCAGGGGGCTTGGGAGAAAAACTGTTTTTT. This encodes CASSVAPGGLGEKLFF.

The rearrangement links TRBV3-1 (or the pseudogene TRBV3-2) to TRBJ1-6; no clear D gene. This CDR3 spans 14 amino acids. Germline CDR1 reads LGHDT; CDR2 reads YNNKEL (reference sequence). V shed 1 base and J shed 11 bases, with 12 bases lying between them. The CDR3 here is CASSQGTVGAPLHF. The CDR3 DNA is TGTGCCAGCAGCCAAGGGACGGTCGGGGCACCCCTCCACTTT.

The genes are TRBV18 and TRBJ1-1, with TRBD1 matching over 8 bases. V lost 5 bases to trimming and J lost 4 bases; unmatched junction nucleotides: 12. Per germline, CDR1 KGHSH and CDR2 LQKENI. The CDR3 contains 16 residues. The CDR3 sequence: CASSALDRAGATEAFF. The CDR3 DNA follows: TGTGCCAGCTCAGCGCTGGACAGGGCGGGCGCCACTGAAGCTTTCTTT.